This passage covers 23 T cell receptor beta chains from one sample sequenced in a study of neoadjuvant nivolumab and ipilimumab in lung cancer. Using immunoSEQ multiplex PCR, the repertoire was profiled, and TCRdb retains in-frame clones only, with some absent. The sample holds 30,000 or so clones, about nine tenths seen once. The input for sequencing was peripheral blood, taken after neoadjuvant nivolumab, alone or with ipilimumab, at or shortly before surgery. The origin of the receptors is an adult with non-small cell lung cancer.

The rearrangement uses TRBV6-1 and TRBJ1-1, with D unclear. The V end lost 6 bases, the J end lost 10 bases, and 15 bases lay between the germline ends. Germline V lookup: CDR1 MNHNS, CDR2 SASEGT. The CDR3 is made up of 12 amino acids. In DNA, the CDR3 is TGTGCCAGCAGGATGATTACCGGGTCAGCTTTCTTT. Encoded protein: CASRMITGSAFF.

The DNA of the CDR3 is TGTGCCAGTAGGTCCGTTGGGGACCTCAATCAGCCCCAGCATTTT. Amino acids: CASRSVGDLNQPQHF. This chain uses TRBV19 with TRBJ1-5; D is possibly TRBD1 (5 bases). V gave up 6 bases and J gave up 3 bases, with 15 bases separating them. This CDR3 is 15 amino acids long. Germline CDR1 LNHDA, CDR2 SQIVND (reference sequence).

This clone was seen just once. J is TRBJ2-2 and V is TRBV6-5; tentative D call: TRBD1 (5 bases). Germline CDR1 and CDR2: MNHEY and SVGAGI. Between the trimmed V and J ends, which lost 2 bases and 5 bases, there was a span of 12 bases. The CDR3 is 15 amino acids. CDR3: CASSYGQGQTGELFF. The CDR3 region has the DNA TGTGCCAGCAGTTACGGGCAGGGTCAAACCGGGGAGCTGTTTTTT.

The chain carries TRBV14 and TRBJ1-2; D is ambiguous. With 0 bases removed from V and 8 bases from J, the gap between germline ends came to 13 bases. The CDR3 runs to 14 residues. The germline CDR1 and CDR2 sequences are SGHDN and FVKESK. This CDR3 is CASSQDVPAGGYTF. The DNA of the CDR3 is TGTGCCAGCAGCCAAGATGTCCCAGCAGGAGGCTACACCTTC.

The rearrangement uses TRBV5-1 and TRBJ2-5; tentatively, D is TRBD2 (6 bases). Trimming left V 4 bases short and J 5 bases short, with 24 bases between. The CDR3 length is 17 residues. Germline V CDR1 and CDR2: SGHRS, YFSETQ. CDR3 residues: CASSPRRGSGSGETQYF. In DNA, the CDR3 is TGCGCCAGCAGCCCTCGACGGGGGAGTGGAAGCGGGGAGACCCAGTACTTC.

This clone was seen just once. The CDR3 DNA reads as TGTGCCAGCTCATCAACACAGGGACCTGGCAATCAGCCCCAGCATTTT. It specifies CASSSTQGPGNQPQHF. The chain is built from TRBV18 and TRBJ1-5, with D perhaps matching TRBD1 (6 bases). The V and J ends lost 5 bases and 2 bases respectively, with 16 bases between them. Germline CDR1 reads KGHSH; CDR2 reads LQKENI. CDR3 length equals 16 residues.

The V gene is TRBV6-5, the J gene TRBJ2-7; 8 nucleotides match TRBD1. The CDR3 runs to 15 residues. The trim removed 2 bases at V and 2 bases at J, leaving 5 bases unmatched. Germline assignment: CDR1 MNHEY and CDR2 SVGAGI. In DNA form, the CDR3 reads TGTGCCAGCAGTTACGATTCACAGGGGGCCTACGAGCAGTACTTC. This encodes CASSYDSQGAYEQYF.

This clone has just one count. The J gene is TRBJ2-2, the V gene TRBV2; D is unresolved. The CDR3 consists of 11 residues. Trimming removed 0 bases from V and 7 bases from J, with 0 bases in between. Germline loops: CDR1 SNHLY, CDR2 FYNNEI. CDR3: CASSEAGELFF. In nucleotides, the CDR3 is TGTGCCAGCAGTGAAGCCGGGGAGCTGTTTTTT.

A single count supports this clone. CDR3 sequence (DNA): TGTGCCAGCAGCCATGGGACAGGCGGAGGAGAGACCCAGTACTTC. Its protein is CASSHGTGGGETQYF. This chain uses TRBV11-2 with TRBJ2-5; 8 nucleotides align to TRBD1. Trimming removed 5 bases from V and 4 bases from J; junction bases left unmatched: 9. The germline V gene has CDR1 SGHAT and CDR2 FQNNGV. This CDR3 region has 15 residues.

V gene TRBV4-1 combines with J gene TRBJ2-1, with D tentatively TRBD1 (6 bases). V lost 0 bases and J lost 0, with 21 bases in between. The CDR3 totals 20 residues. Germline loops: CDR1 MGHRA, CDR2 YSYEKL. The CDR3 protein is CASSQERGTVLLRSYNEQFF. The CDR3 bases are TGCGCCAGCAGCCAAGAGAGGGGGACGGTACTGCTTCGCTCCTACAATGAGCAGTTCTTC.

The genes are TRBV4-1 and TRBJ2-2; no firm D call. Trimming stripped 1 base from V and 7 bases from J, with 13 bases between. CDR3 length: 15 residues. From germline, CDR1 is MGHRA and CDR2 YSYEKL. CDR3 sequence (DNA): TGCGCCAGCAGCCAAGGTCCGGGTCACGTCGGGGAGCTGTTTTTT. Translated, it gives CASSQGPGHVGELFF.

This clone was counted only a few times. V gene TRBV28 combines with J gene TRBJ1-6; the match to TRBD1 covers 7 bases. The CDR3 has 15 amino acids. The germline V gene has CDR1 MDHEN and CDR2 SYDVKM. The trim removed 6 bases at V and 7 bases at J, leaving 9 bases unmatched. Here the CDR3 reads CASRSGTASNSPLHF. The CDR3 DNA reads TGTGCCAGCAGGTCCGGGACAGCTTCCAATTCACCCCTCCACTTT.

The V gene is TRBV18, the J gene TRBJ2-1, with D possibly matching TRBD1 (6 bases). This CDR3 is 17 amino acids long. V lost 1 base, J lost 6 bases, and 19 bases lay in between. Germline V gene lookup returns CDR1 KGHSH and CDR2 LQKENI. The CDR3 DNA sequence: TGTGCCAGCTCACCACTCCGGACAGAAAAATCCGGCAATGAGCAGTTCTTC. Its translation: CASSPLRTEKSGNEQFF.

V is TRBV9 and J is TRBJ2-1; 8 bases match TRBD2. CDR3 length: 15 residues. The J segment lost 3 bases and the V segment lost 4 bases, leaving 6 bases of the junction unmatched. The germline V gene encodes CDR1 SGDLS and CDR2 YYNGEE. The CDR3, as DNA: TGTGCCAGCAGCACTCTAGCGGGTGTCTACAATGAGCAGTTCTTC. Translating it yields CASSTLAGVYNEQFF.

The chain is built from TRBV19 and TRBJ1-2; D not resolved. V was trimmed by 6 bases and J by 4 bases, leaving 24 bases between them. The CDR3 is 17 residues long. CDR1 LNHDA and CDR2 SQIVND come from the germline V gene (reference sequence). The CDR3 sequence: CASSPLSEALFTYGYTF. The DNA for the CDR3 is TGTGCCAGTAGCCCCCTTAGCGAGGCTCTATTCACCTATGGCTACACCTTC.

The V call is TRBV7-9, the J call TRBJ1-2; D unclear. CDR1 is SEHNR and CDR2 is FQNEAQ in the germline V gene (reference sequence). V gave up 3 bases and J gave up 5 bases, with 16 bases separating them. The CDR3 has 15 amino acids. The CDR3 sequence is CASSLELRVEYGYTF. The DNA for the CDR3 is TGTGCCAGCAGCTTGGAACTGAGGGTTGAGTATGGCTACACCTTC.

The V call is TRBV5-4, the J call TRBJ1-6; D remains unclear. The V gene lost 4 bases and the J gene lost 7 bases, with 15 bases spanning the gap. Germline values: CDR1 SGHNT, CDR2 YYREEE (reference sequence). The CDR3 runs to 15 residues. CDR3 DNA sequence: TGTGCCAGCAGCCGGGCCGCACAGCCGAATTCACCCCTCCACTTT. Its translation: CASSRAAQPNSPLHF.

J is TRBJ1-2 and V is TRBV6-1, with TRBD1 matching 7 bases. J lost 6 bases, V lost 1 base, and 2 bases had no gene match. CDR3 length: 13 residues. Germline CDR1 and CDR2: MNHNS and SASEGT. For the CDR3, the DNA is TGTGCCAGCAGTGAAGGACAGGGTGATGGCTACACCTTC. Its translation: CASSEGQGDGYTF.

The chain uses TRBV9 and TRBJ2-5; TRBD2 is a possible D gene (7 bases). CDR1 is SGDLS, CDR2 YYNGEE, per germline. Trimming took 4 bases from V and 5 from J, leaving 15 bases between them. The CDR3 has 14 residues. The CDR3 loop is CASSTSGGQETQYF. Here the CDR3 DNA reads TGTGCCAGCAGCACTTCGGGGGGCCAGGAGACCCAGTACTTC.

This chain uses TRBV9 with TRBJ1-1; D might be TRBD1 (5 bases). The germline CDR1 and CDR2 sequences are SGDLS and YYNGEE. This CDR3 is 16 amino acids long. The ends were cut back, 4 bases at V and 0 bases at J, with 16 bases in the middle. The CDR3 region is CASSPRGTPMNTEAFF. DNA for the CDR3: TGTGCCAGCAGCCCGCGTGGGACCCCGATGAACACTGAAGCTTTCTTT.

The genes are TRBV10-3 and TRBJ2-7; D uncertain. Germline CDR1 reads ENHRY; CDR2 reads SYGVKD. V lost 7 bases and J lost 4, with 8 bases in between. The length of the CDR3 is 11 residues. Here the CDR3 reads CAIKGGYEQYF. CDR3 nucleotides: TGTGCCATCAAGGGCGGATACGAGCAGTACTTC.

The CDR3 is CASSIVPGSEQYF. CDR3 DNA: TGTGCCAGTAGTATAGTCCCAGGAAGCGAGCAGTACTTC. The chain combines TRBV19 with TRBJ2-7, with no clear D. Germline CDR1 is LNHDA and CDR2 is SQIVND (reference sequence). Trimming took off 1 base at V and 6 bases at J, with 10 bases between the two ends. The CDR3 covers 13 residues.

The chain has TRBV5-1 and TRBJ2-2, with TRBD1 matching 8 bases. Trimming took 2 bases from V and 6 from J; bases not matched to a gene: 12. Germline V gene lookup returns CDR1 SGHRS and CDR2 YFSETQ. This CDR3 spans 17 amino acids. CDR3 sequence reads: CASSLGRGRLVPGELFF. In DNA, the CDR3 is TGCGCCAGCAGCTTAGGCAGGGGGCGCCTAGTCCCCGGGGAGCTGTTTTTT.